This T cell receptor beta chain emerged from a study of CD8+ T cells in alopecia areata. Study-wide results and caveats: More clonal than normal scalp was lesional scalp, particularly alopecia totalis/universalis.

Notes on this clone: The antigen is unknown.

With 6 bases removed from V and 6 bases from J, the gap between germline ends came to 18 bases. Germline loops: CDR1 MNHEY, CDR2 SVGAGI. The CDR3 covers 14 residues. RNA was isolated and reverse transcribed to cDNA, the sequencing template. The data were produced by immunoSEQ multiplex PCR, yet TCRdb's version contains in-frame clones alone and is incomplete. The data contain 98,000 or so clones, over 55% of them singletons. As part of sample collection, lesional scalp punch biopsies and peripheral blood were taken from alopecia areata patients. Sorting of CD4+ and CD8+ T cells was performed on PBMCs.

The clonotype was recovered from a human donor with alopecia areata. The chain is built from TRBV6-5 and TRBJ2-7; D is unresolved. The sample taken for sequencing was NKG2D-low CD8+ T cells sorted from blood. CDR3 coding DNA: TGTGCCAGCAGGATAACAATTTCGTTGGGCGAGCAGTACTTC. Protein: CASRITISLGEQYF.